The 22 T cell receptor beta chains below come from one sample, sequenced in a study of OX40 agonist ivuxolimab in advanced cancers. Profiled with immunoSEQ multiplex PCR; TCRdb holds only in-frame clones, not every one. The sample holds roughly 120,000 clones, roughly 90% seen once. The sample here was CD4+ or CD8+ T cells sorted from blood, taken in a trial of the OX40 agonist ivuxolimab. These receptors were collected from an adult with an advanced solid tumor such as melanoma, head and neck, liver or kidney cancer.

V usage is TRBV19 and J usage is TRBJ1-6; possible D gene TRBD1, 6 bases. The CDR3 is made up of 15 amino acids. The V gene's germline CDR1 is LNHDA and CDR2 SQIVND (reference sequence). The V end was cut by 3 bases, the J end by 6 bases, with 12 bases between. DNA for the CDR3: TGTGCCAGTAGTATCTTCGGACAGCCTAATTCACCCCTCCACTTT. Translation gives CASSIFGQPNSPLHF.

J is TRBJ2-7 and V is TRBV11-1; D is perhaps TRBD1 or TRBD2 (5 bases each). CDR3 size: 15 residues. The V end was cut by 2 bases, the J end by 3 bases, with 14 bases between. CDR1 is SGHAT, CDR2 FQDESV, per germline (reference sequence). The CDR3 nucleotides are TGTGCCAGCAGCTTATGGTTCGGGACCAGCTACGAGCAGTACTTC. It translates to CASSLWFGTSYEQYF.

The chain employs TRBV5-1 and TRBJ2-1, with D tentatively TRBD2 (7 bases). The CDR3 consists of 16 residues. Germline V gene sequence: CDR1 SGHRS, CDR2 YFSETQ. V lost 0 bases and J lost 6, with 16 bases in between. The CDR3: CASSLVGGGAPNEQFF. The CDR3 DNA reads as TGCGCCAGCAGCTTGGTAGGGGGGGGCGCCCCCAATGAGCAGTTCTTC.

The chain has TRBV5-1 and TRBJ2-2; D is perhaps TRBD1 (6 bases). CDR1 and CDR2 from the germline V gene are SGHRS and YFSETQ. The V and J ends lost 0 bases and 5 bases respectively, with 11 bases between them. The CDR3 contains 15 residues. CDR3 sequence: CASSLVQGLTGELFF. In DNA form, the CDR3 reads TGCGCCAGCAGCTTGGTACAGGGTCTGACCGGGGAGCTGTTTTTT.

This clone was seen only once. The chain recombines TRBV10-3 with TRBJ1-1; D is undetermined. The ends were cut back, 8 bases at V and 3 bases at J, with 13 bases in the middle. The CDR3 covers 13 residues. Per germline, CDR1 ENHRY and CDR2 SYGVKD. This CDR3 reads CAIAAGGDTEAFF. The CDR3 region has the DNA TGTGCCATCGCTGCCGGTGGGGACACTGAAGCTTTCTTT.

The V and J genes are TRBV19 and TRBJ1-2; D gene unclear. The germline V gene encodes CDR1 LNHDA and CDR2 SQIVND (reference sequence). The V and J ends lost 6 bases and 4 bases respectively, with 12 bases between them. There are 13 residues in the CDR3. CDR3 protein: CASSPTGGYGYTF. In DNA form, the CDR3 reads TGTGCCAGTAGCCCCACGGGAGGCTATGGCTACACCTTC.

The chain couples TRBV7-9 to TRBJ1-1; D may be TRBD1 (5 bases). From germline, CDR1 is SEHNR and CDR2 FQNEAQ (reference sequence). This CDR3 is built from 13 residues. V lost 4 bases and J lost 0, with 6 bases in between. CDR3 coding DNA: TGTGCCAGCAGCTCGACAGTGAACACTGAAGCTTTCTTT. The encoded protein is CASSSTVNTEAFF.

The rearrangement uses TRBV7-3 and TRBJ2-1, with 7 bases identical to TRBD1. The CDR3 spans 15 residues. The V and J ends lost 2 bases and 4 bases, in that order; junction bases with no gene match: 5. The V gene's germline CDR1 is SGHTA and CDR2 FQGTGA. The CDR3 sequence: CASSLGQAVYNEQFF. CDR3 nucleotides: TGTGCCAGCAGCTTAGGACAGGCGGTTTACAATGAGCAGTTCTTC.

V usage is TRBV6-5 and J usage is TRBJ2-6; D is unresolved. Germline V gene sequence: CDR1 MNHEY, CDR2 SVGAGI. V was clipped by 1 base and J by 4 bases, with 8 bases between them. This CDR3 is 15 amino acids long. CDR3 in DNA: TGTGCCAGCAGTTACTACTCCTCGGGGGCCAACGTCCTGACTTTC. Amino acid sequence: CASSYYSSGANVLTF.

This sequence joins TRBV19 and TRBJ1-4; weak D call: TRBD1 (6 bases). Germline loops: CDR1 LNHDA, CDR2 SQIVND (reference sequence). V shed 5 bases and J shed 5 bases, with 15 bases lying between them. The CDR3 runs 15 residues. CDR3 residues: CASSEKTGQNEKLFF. The CDR3 nucleotides are TGTGCCAGTAGTGAAAAGACAGGCCAAAATGAAAAACTGTTTTTT.

The chain couples TRBV7-2 to TRBJ2-3; the match to TRBD1 covers 10 bases. In germline, CDR1 is SGHTA, CDR2 FQGNSA. The ends lost 5 bases at V and 3 bases at J; junction bases unmatched: 8. The CDR3 is made up of 16 amino acids. The DNA for the CDR3 is TGTGCCAGCAGCCGACAGGGGGCGCTGGGGACAGATACGCAGTATTTT. It specifies CASSRQGALGTDTQYF.

This clone came up once. The chain combines TRBV11-2 with TRBJ1-1; tentative D call: TRBD1 (5 bases). Germline V gene lookup returns CDR1 SGHAT and CDR2 FQNNGV. V lost 7 bases to trimming and J lost 5 bases, with 14 bases between them. There are 13 residues in the CDR3. The CDR3 nucleotides read TGTGCCAGCATACCGGGGGGTAGGACTGAAGCTTTCTTT. It is translated as CASIPGGRTEAFF. The full variable domain, in which reference TRBV11-2 and TRBJ1-1 provide the parts outside the CDR3, is EAGVAQSPRYKIIEKRQSVAFWCNPISGHATLYWYQQILGQGPKLLIQFQNNGVVDDSQLPKDRFSAERLKGVDSTLKIQPAKLEDSAVYLCASIPGGRTEAFFGQGTRLTVV.

The V call is TRBV19, the J call TRBJ1-2; D may be TRBD1 (6 bases). Germline assignment: CDR1 LNHDA and CDR2 SQIVND (reference sequence). Trimming shortened V by 5 bases and J by 4 bases, and 20 bases separated the two germline ends. The length of the CDR3 is 16 residues. CDR3 loop: CASSGRGQRRGYGYTF. CDR3 sequence (DNA): TGTGCCAGTAGTGGCAGGGGACAACGGCGTGGCTATGGCTACACCTTC.

This rearrangement joins TRBV11-2 to TRBJ2-5, with TRBD2 matching over 10 bases. CDR1 is SGHAT, CDR2 FQNNGV, per germline. The CDR3 runs to 17 residues. Trimming removed 3 bases from V and 5 bases from J; junction bases left unmatched: 12. CDR3 coding DNA: TGTGCCAGCAGCTTTCCTCTAGCGGGAGAACCGAGGGAGACCCAGTACTTC. Protein sequence: CASSFPLAGEPRETQYF.

This chain connects TRBV7-2 to TRBJ2-5, with D possibly called TRBD1 or TRBD2 (5 bases each). V dropped 5 bases and J dropped 9 bases, with 16 bases sitting between them. The CDR3 has 13 residues. The V gene's germline CDR1 is SGHTA and CDR2 FQGNSA. The CDR3 sequence is CASSNRDRASQYF. DNA of the CDR3: TGTGCCAGCAGCAACCGGGACCGGGCGTCCCAGTACTTC.

The chain joins TRBV9 to TRBJ1-1; tentatively, D is TRBD1 (5 bases). There are 14 residues in the CDR3. Trimming left V 4 bases short and J 1 base short, with 11 bases between. The germline V gene has CDR1 SGDLS and CDR2 YYNGEE. This CDR3 reads CASSYLGQNTEAFF. The CDR3 nucleotides are TGTGCCAGCAGCTACCTTGGACAGAACACTGAAGCTTTCTTT.

The table lists this clone with a few counts. This chain links TRBV28 with TRBJ2-3; 10 bases are shared with TRBD2. The CDR3 loop spans 16 amino acids. V lost 7 bases to trimming and J lost 1 base; unmatched junction nucleotides: 8. The germline V gene encodes CDR1 MDHEN and CDR2 SYDVKM. The DNA of the CDR3 is TGTGCCAGCAATTACCTCCTAGCGGGAGGCACAGATACGCAGTATTTT. Its protein product is CASNYLLAGGTDTQYF. Full variable domain (rest looked up from reference TRBV28 and TRBJ2-3): DVKVTQSSRYLVKRTGEKVFLECVQDMDHENMFWYRQDPGLGLRLIYFSYDVKMKEKGDIPEGYSVSREKKERFSLILESASTNQTSMYLCASNYLLAGGTDTQYFGPGTRLTVL.

This clone was seen only once. The CDR3 protein is CASTFSGGSGETQYF. In DNA, the CDR3 is TGTGCCAGCACCTTCTCCGGGGGGAGTGGAGAGACCCAGTACTTC. This rearrangement joins TRBV6-6 to TRBJ2-5; 7 nucleotides align to TRBD2. The V segment lost 7 bases and the J segment 4 bases; nucleotides outside the gene matches: 12. Germline CDR1 and CDR2: MNHNY and SVGAGI (reference sequence). This CDR3 region has 15 residues.

The count of this clone is one. The chain carries TRBV11-2 and TRBJ2-7, with 7 bases matching TRBD2. J gave up 0 bases and V 4 bases, and 3 bases lay outside the gene matches. The V gene's germline CDR1 is SGHAT and CDR2 FQNNGV. This CDR3 has 14 residues. CDR3 in amino acids: CASSSGLDSYEQYF. For the CDR3, the DNA is TGTGCCAGCAGCTCCGGACTAGACTCCTACGAGCAGTACTTC.

The rearrangement uses TRBV9 and TRBJ2-7; TRBD2 matches 11 bases. Germline V CDR1 and CDR2: SGDLS, YYNGEE. After removal of 2 bases from V and 7 bases from J, the junction contained 8 bases not matched to a gene. The CDR3 consists of 15 residues. In nucleotides, the CDR3 is TGTGCCAGCAGCGTCGGGACTAGCGGCTTGAATGAGCAGTACTTC. This gives the protein CASSVGTSGLNEQYF.

The J gene is TRBJ2-5, the V gene TRBV27, with TRBD1 as a possible D gene (5 bases). Trimming removed 2 bases from V and 5 bases from J, with 15 bases in between. The CDR3 runs 15 residues. Germline values: CDR1 MNHEY, CDR2 SMNVEV (reference sequence). CDR3 nucleotide sequence: TGTGCCAGCAGTTTAATCCTCGCAGGGTTGGAGACCCAGTACTTC. Its protein product is CASSLILAGLETQYF.

Only a few counts were recorded for this clone. The chain uses TRBV2 and TRBJ1-2; TRBD1 might be the D (5 bases). The CDR3 is 13 residues long. V shed 1 base and J shed 7 bases, with 10 bases lying between them. The V gene's germline CDR1 is SNHLY and CDR2 FYNNEI. Here the CDR3 reads CASSEEGTGGYTF. The CDR3 bases are TGTGCCAGCAGTGAAGAGGGGACGGGTGGCTACACCTTC.